The 25 T cell receptor beta chains below all came from one sample that was sequenced in a study of cytomegalovirus exposure and HLA in healthy donors. A multiplex PCR was run with 60 Vbeta primers and 13 Jbeta primers. TCRdb's copy holds only in-frame clones and misses some; the assay was immunoSEQ multiplex PCR. The data contain roughly 130,000 clones, around 8.5% of them singletons. The specimen was PBMCs. Receptors were obtained from a man aged 35 to 55 in good health and CMV-seronegative.

This clone showed up just a few times. The V gene is TRBV10-2, the J gene TRBJ2-5, with 7 bases fitting TRBD2. This CDR3 comprises 13 residues. Germline CDR1 is WSHSY and CDR2 is SAAADI. Unmatched junction bases numbered 4, after V lost 4 bases and J lost 5 bases. CDR3 region: CASSGLAGETQYF. In DNA form, the CDR3 reads TGCGCCAGCAGTGGACTAGCTGGGGAGACCCAGTACTTC.

With respect to this clone: One end of the junction is discordant with germline, which a read error may explain. Additional DNA sequences in this sample encode the identical CDR3. This chain joins TRBV19 and TRBJ1-2, with D maybe TRBD1 (6 bases). CDR3 length: 15 amino acids. From germline, CDR1 is LNHDA and CDR2 SQIVND (reference sequence). Here the CDR3 reads CASSIPSGGAWGYTF. The CDR3, as DNA: TGTGCCAGCAGTATCCCTAGCGGGGGCGCTTGGGGCTACACCTTC.

This clone has a handful of counts. This rearrangement joins TRBV5-8 to TRBJ2-6, with a tentative D call TRBD1 (5 bases). Germline CDR1 SGHTS, CDR2 YDEGEE. This CDR3 region has 18 residues. V was cut by 3 bases and J by 0 bases, with 16 bases left in between. CDR3 DNA: TGTGCCAGCAGCTCTATGGACAAGGTCTTCTCTGGGGCCAACGTCCTGACTTTC. Residues: CASSSMDKVFSGANVLTF.

This chain links TRBV5-1 with TRBJ2-3; 11 nucleotides agree with TRBD2. Germline CDR1 reads SGHRS; CDR2 reads YFSETQ. The CDR3 sequence is 17 residues long. Unmatched junction bases numbered 7, after V lost 4 bases and J lost 0 bases. In DNA, the CDR3 is TGCGCCAGCAGCCCCGCACTAGCGGGGGCCAGCACAGATACGCAGTATTTT. Protein: CASSPALAGASTDTQYF.

A word on this clone: This CDR3 is also generated by other DNA sequences in the sample. V and J are TRBV7-9 and TRBJ2-5; D gene ambiguous. The CDR3 covers 12 residues. Germline lookup yields CDR1 SEHNR and CDR2 FQNEAQ (reference sequence). Between the trimmed V and J ends, which lost 0 bases and 5 bases, there was a span of 4 bases. In nucleotides, the CDR3 is TGTGCCAGCAGCTTAGCCGGGGAGACCCAGTACTTC. The encoded protein is CASSLAGETQYF.

This clone was detected a few times. The V gene is TRBV7-9, the J gene TRBJ2-3; 11 bases agree with TRBD2. Looked up from germline, CDR1 is SEHNR and CDR2 is FQNEAQ (reference sequence). The V gene end was trimmed by 5 bases and the J gene end by 6 bases; junction bases not matched to a gene: 7. The CDR3 is 15 amino acids. CDR3: CASSPTSGGRDTQYF. The CDR3 DNA reads TGTGCCAGCAGCCCAACTAGCGGGGGAAGGGATACGCAGTATTTT.

This clone was counted only a few times. The chain is built from TRBV19 and TRBJ2-7, with 7 bases lining up with TRBD1. Trimming removed 3 bases from V and 6 bases from J; junction bases left unmatched: 8. This CDR3 is 14 amino acids long. The germline V gene encodes CDR1 LNHDA and CDR2 SQIVND (reference sequence). The CDR3 sequence is CASSMLTGSAEQYF. The DNA of the CDR3 is TGTGCCAGTAGTATGCTGACAGGGTCTGCCGAGCAGTACTTC.

This clone occurred a few times. V is TRBV9 and J is TRBJ2-5; TRBD1 is a possible D gene (6 bases). CDR1 is SGDLS and CDR2 is YYNGEE in the germline V gene. The V and J ends lost 2 bases and 3 bases respectively, with 11 bases between them. There are 14 residues in the CDR3. CDR3 coding DNA: TGTGCCAGCAGCGTTTCACAGGGAAAAGAGACCCAGTACTTC. Protein: CASSVSQGKETQYF.

This chain uses TRBV5-1 with TRBJ1-2, with D unclear. CDR1 and CDR2 from the germline V gene are SGHRS and YFSETQ. The CDR3 covers 16 residues. Between the trimmed V and J ends, which lost 0 bases and 1 base, there was a span of 13 bases. The CDR3 sequence: CASSLEWELDNYGYTF. DNA of the CDR3: TGCGCCAGCAGCTTGGAGTGGGAGTTAGATAACTATGGCTACACCTTC.

This clone was seen more than once but under ten times. The genes are TRBV9 and TRBJ1-4, with 7 nucleotides matching TRBD1. Trimming cost V 0 bases and J 8 bases; bases outside gene matches: 4. The CDR3 totals 14 residues. The germline gives CDR1 SGDLS, CDR2 YYNGEE. The CDR3 protein is CASSVAYRGEKLFF. The CDR3 DNA reads TGTGCCAGCAGCGTAGCTTACAGGGGCGAAAAACTGTTTTTT.

This clone was picked up a small number of times. The chain combines TRBV5-1 with TRBJ2-1; 9 nucleotides align to TRBD1. After removal of 5 bases from V and 7 bases from J, the junction contained 19 bases not matched to a gene. The CDR3 consists of 18 residues. Germline V gives CDR1 SGHRS, CDR2 YFSETQ. This CDR3 is CASSSRPIGQGHFNEQFF. CDR3 nucleotide sequence: TGCGCCAGCAGTTCCCGGCCCATTGGACAGGGGCATTTTAATGAGCAGTTCTTC.

This clone was counted a few times. J is TRBJ1-6 and V is TRBV6-5; 10 nucleotides agree with TRBD1. The germline gives CDR1 MNHEY, CDR2 SVGAGI. The CDR3 consists of 15 residues. V was clipped by 2 bases and J by 10 bases; unmatched bases: 5. In DNA form, the CDR3 reads TGTGCCAGCAGTTACGACAGGGGGCATCGGTCACCCCTCCACTTT. Protein product: CASSYDRGHRSPLHF.

This clone has just a few counts. The chain employs TRBV6-5 and TRBJ1-1; D may be TRBD1 (5 bases). This CDR3 is built from 15 residues. Germline V gene lookup returns CDR1 MNHEY and CDR2 SVGAGI. Trimming shortened V by 4 bases and J by 5 bases, and 17 bases separated the two germline ends. The CDR3 coding sequence is TGTGCCAGCAGTTCCCCGGCGGGGGAGGGAACTGAAGCTTTCTTT. It specifies CASSSPAGEGTEAFF.

This clone was seen a few times. This chain connects TRBV10-3 to TRBJ2-7; 7 nucleotides agree with TRBD2. Germline CDR1 is ENHRY and CDR2 is SYGVKD. J gave up 6 bases and V 6 bases, and 11 bases lay outside the gene matches. The CDR3 totals 14 residues. This CDR3 is CAIRTGRGGSEQYF. The CDR3, as DNA: TGTGCCATCAGGACGGGACGCGGGGGATCCGAGCAGTACTTC.

In regard to this clone: Since no conserved phenylalanine or tryptophan closes the CDR3, a read error is the likely cause. No DNA is shown, since the ends of the CDR3 on it are uncertain; the CDR3 is the one TCRdb lists. This sequence joins TRBV18 and TRBJ1-2; the listed D gene, TRBD1, was not tested against the DNA. Germline CDR1 reads KGHSH; CDR2 reads LQKENI. Termini included, the CDR3 measures 12 amino acids. Here the CDR3 reads CASSPGTAVHTL.

This clone was seen only a few times. J is TRBJ2-5 and V is TRBV7-3, with 14 bases aligning to TRBD2. Germline CDR1 and CDR2: SGHTA and FQGTGA. V lost 2 bases and J lost 3; bases outside the gene matches: 5. This CDR3 is 17 amino acids long. This CDR3 reads CASSLGATSGGEETQYF. The DNA of the CDR3 is TGTGCCAGCAGCTTAGGGGCGACTAGCGGGGGGGAAGAGACCCAGTACTTC. The entire variable domain, with the rest obtained from reference TRBV7-3 and TRBJ2-5, is as follows: GAGVSQTPSNKVTEKGKYVELRCDPISGHTALYWYRQSLGQGPEFLIYFQGTGAADDSGLPNDRFFAVRPEGSVSTLKIQRTERGDSAVYLCASSLGATSGGEETQYFGPGTRLLVL.

This chain connects TRBV18 to TRBJ1-1; 7 bases map to TRBD1. There are 15 residues in the CDR3. V was clipped by 2 bases and J by 4 bases; unmatched bases: 7. The V gene's germline CDR1 is KGHSH and CDR2 LQKENI. The CDR3 reads CASSPETGLSTEAFF. For the CDR3, the DNA is TGTGCCAGCTCACCAGAGACAGGGTTGAGCACTGAAGCTTTCTTT.

This clone appeared a few times. The chain carries TRBV21-1 and TRBJ1-1; the tabulated D call, TRBD1, remains unverified against the DNA. TRBV21-1 is a recognized pseudogene. The CDR3 is 13 amino acids. The CDR3 sequence is CAIRTGRNTEAFF. Here the CDR3 DNA reads TGTGCCATCAGGACAGGTCGCAACACTGAAGCTTTCTTT.

There are a few counts of this clone. The rearrangement links TRBV7-6 to TRBJ2-5; TRBD1 aligns across 10 bases. V dropped 0 bases and J dropped 7; count of bases not matched to a gene: 5. The CDR3 totals 15 residues. Germline assignment: CDR1 SGHVS and CDR2 FNYEAQ. The CDR3 reads CASSLAWGTGATQYF. CDR3 nucleotide sequence: TGTGCCAGCAGCTTAGCGTGGGGGACAGGGGCGACCCAGTACTTC.

This sequence joins TRBV6-5 and TRBJ1-2, with 10 nucleotides matching TRBD1. Looked up from germline, CDR1 is MNHEY and CDR2 is SVGAGI. J gave up 5 bases and V 6 bases, and 3 bases lay outside the gene matches. The CDR3 extends over 13 amino acids. This CDR3 reads CASSRTGGYGYTF. CDR3 nucleotide sequence: TGTGCCAGCAGCAGGACAGGGGGATATGGCTACACCTTC.

This clone was counted a few times. The same CDR3 is also encoded by other DNA sequences in this sample. The chain carries TRBV5-1 and TRBJ2-5; D gene unclear. Trimming removed 4 bases from V and 5 bases from J, with 9 bases in between. This CDR3 has 12 residues. Germline V lookup: CDR1 SGHRS, CDR2 YFSETQ. The CDR3 reads CASSPLGETQYF. DNA of the CDR3: TGCGCCAGCAGCCCCCTAGGCGAGACCCAGTACTTC.

This clone showed up just a few times. The V and J genes are TRBV7-8 and TRBJ2-3, with 11 bases aligning to TRBD2. Looked up from germline, CDR1 is SGHVS and CDR2 is FQNEAQ. CDR3 size: 13 residues. Germline trimming cut 0 bases from V and 14 bases from J; bases unmatched to any gene: 4. This CDR3 is CASSLAPSGGRYF. The CDR3 DNA is TGTGCCAGCAGCTTAGCCCCTAGCGGGGGGAGGTATTTT.

This clone was seen more than once but under ten times. The rearrangement uses TRBV7-6 and TRBJ2-2; the match to TRBD1 covers 7 bases. CDR3 length equals 14 residues. From germline, CDR1 is SGHVS and CDR2 FNYEAQ. Unmatched junction bases numbered 6, after V lost 5 bases and J lost 6 bases. This CDR3 reads CASSPQGVPGELFF. CDR3 nucleotide sequence: TGTGCCAGCAGCCCTCAGGGGGTCCCCGGGGAGCTGTTTTTT.

There are a few counts of this clone. The chain combines TRBV7-8 with TRBJ1-6; the D is unclear. This CDR3 is 13 amino acids long. Germline CDR1 is SGHVS and CDR2 is FQNEAQ. Trimming removed 3 bases from V and 11 bases from J, with 11 bases in between. The CDR3 here is CASSLRRTPPLHF. The CDR3 coding sequence is TGTGCCAGCAGCTTGCGGAGAACCCCACCCCTCCACTTT.

This clone was detected a few times. This rearrangement joins TRBV9 to TRBJ1-2; D may be TRBD1 (6 bases). CDR1 SGDLS and CDR2 YYNGEE come from the germline V gene. This CDR3 has 13 residues. Trimming left V 3 bases short and J 3 bases short, with 9 bases between. CDR3 amino acids: CASSARQDYGYTF. DNA of the CDR3: TGTGCCAGCAGCGCCCGACAGGACTATGGCTACACCTTC.